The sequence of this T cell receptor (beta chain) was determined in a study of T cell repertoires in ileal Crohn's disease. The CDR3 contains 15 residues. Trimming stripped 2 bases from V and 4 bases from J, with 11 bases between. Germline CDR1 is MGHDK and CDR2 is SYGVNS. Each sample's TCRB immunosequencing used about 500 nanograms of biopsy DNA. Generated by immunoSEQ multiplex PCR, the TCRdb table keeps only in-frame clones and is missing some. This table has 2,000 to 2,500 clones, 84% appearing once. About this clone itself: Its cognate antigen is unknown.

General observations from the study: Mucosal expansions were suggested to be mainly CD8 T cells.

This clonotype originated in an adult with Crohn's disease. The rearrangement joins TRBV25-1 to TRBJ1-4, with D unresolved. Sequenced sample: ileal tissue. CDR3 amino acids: CASSEIGQSNEKLFF. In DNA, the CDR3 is TGTGCCAGCAGTGAAATCGGGCAGAGTAATGAAAAACTGTTTTTT.